This T cell receptor beta chain emerged from a study of T cell changes during pregnancy in multiple sclerosis. The ends were cut back, 2 bases at V and 1 base at J, with 9 bases in the middle. The CDR3 totals 15 residues. In germline, CDR1 is SGHDT, CDR2 YYEEEE. The data were produced by immunoSEQ multiplex PCR, yet TCRdb's version contains in-frame clones alone and is incomplete. This sample has around 30,000 clones; about 92% occur once, and the top ten carry about 5.4%. This receptor was identified in a female donor with multiple sclerosis, enrolled in a pregnancy study. The sample was CD8+ T cells from peripheral blood mononuclear cells, taken in the first trimester of pregnancy. The chain has TRBV5-6 and TRBJ2-2, with D uncertain. CDR3 DNA: TGTGCCAGCAGCTTTTCCCGGTTGAACACCGGGGAGCTGTTTTTT. Its translation is CASSFSRLNTGELFF. Complete variable domain (other parts from reference TRBV5-6 and TRBJ2-2): DAGVTQSPTHLIKTRGQQVTLRCSPKSGHDTVSWYQQALGQGPQFIFQYYEEEERQRGNFPDRFSGHQFPNYSSELNVNALLLGDSALYLCASSFSRLNTGELFFGEGSRLTVL.